These 15 T cell receptor beta chains came from one sample sequenced in a study of radiation and T cells in renal cell carcinoma. Time point defined: blood 4 weeks post-SBRT, at nephrectomy. Treatment given: 15 Gy SBRT to primary tumor, nephrectomy 4 weeks later. Some clones are missing from TCRdb's copy, which holds only in-frame ones; the method was immunoSEQ multiplex PCR. The sample records about 86,000 clones, around four fifths being singletons. The source material was blood, sampled from a patient whose treatment included radiotherapy and nephrectomy. The receptors stem from a man aged 45 to 65 with renal cell carcinoma.

The chain links TRBV25-1 to TRBJ1-4; no reliable D call. CDR1 is MGHDK, CDR2 SYGVNS, per germline. The CDR3 has 14 amino acids. The V end was cut by 0 bases, the J end by 3 bases, with 5 bases between. The CDR3 protein is CASSEYTPNEKLFF. In nucleotides, the CDR3 is TGTGCCAGCAGTGAATATACACCTAATGAAAAACTGTTTTTT.

This chain connects TRBV7-3 to TRBJ2-1, with TRBD2 matching over 10 bases. Germline loops: CDR1 SGHTA, CDR2 FQGTGA. The CDR3 contains 14 residues. Trimming took 4 bases from V and 4 from J; bases not matched to a gene: 1. In DNA, the CDR3 is TGTGCCAGCAGCTATAGCGGGGGGTACAATGAGCAGTTCTTC. Translation gives CASSYSGGYNEQFF.

To note about this clone: A junction boundary mismatches the germline segment, possibly from a read error. V usage is TRBV7-7 and J usage is TRBJ2-5; TRBD2 might be the D (5 bases). The CDR3 consists of 14 residues. Germline lookup yields CDR1 SSHAT and CDR2 FNYEAQ (reference sequence). CDR3 in amino acids: CASSLSGNQETQYF. Written as DNA, the CDR3 is TGTGCTAGCAGCCTTTCCGGGAACCAAGAGACCCAGTACTTC.

The chain recombines TRBV29-1 with TRBJ1-2; no firm D call. There are 11 residues in the CDR3. Trimming cost V 4 bases and J 2 bases, with 5 bases left between them. The germline CDR1 and CDR2 sequences are SQVTM and ANQGSEA. CDR3 sequence: CSVGPNYGYTF. The CDR3 bases are TGCAGCGTTGGTCCGAACTATGGCTACACCTTC.

The chain has TRBV4-1 and TRBJ2-2; 7 bases are shared with TRBD1. Trimming at V came to 1 base and at J to 0 bases, leaving 8 bases not matched to a gene. The germline V gene has CDR1 MGHRA and CDR2 YSYEKL. The CDR3 totals 18 residues. CDR3 region: CASSQGQGPKTNTGELFF. DNA of the CDR3: TGCGCCAGCAGCCAAGGACAGGGCCCAAAAACGAACACCGGGGAGCTGTTTTTT.

The chain recombines TRBV11-2 with TRBJ2-1; 9 positions agree with TRBD2. CDR1 SGHAT and CDR2 FQNNGV come from the germline V gene. J gave up 5 bases and V 1 base, and 3 bases lay outside the gene matches. CDR3 size: 15 residues. CDR3 region: CASSLGSGRHNEQFF. CDR3 in DNA: TGTGCCAGCAGCTTAGGGAGCGGGAGGCACAATGAGCAGTTCTTC. Full variable domain (remainder filled in from reference TRBV11-2 and TRBJ2-1): EAGVAQSPRYKIIEKRQSVAFWCNPISGHATLYWYQQILGQGPKLLIQFQNNGVVDDSQLPKDRFSAERLKGVDSTLKIQPAKLEDSAVYLCASSLGSGRHNEQFFGPGTRLTVL.

The chain is built from TRBV14 and TRBJ1-2; possible D gene TRBD1, 5 bases. Trimming removed 3 bases at V and 4 bases at J, with 9 bases between. This CDR3 is 13 amino acids long. The germline V gene has CDR1 SGHDN and CDR2 FVKESK. CDR3 amino acids: CASSHGATYGYTF. CDR3 nucleotides: TGTGCCAGCAGCCACGGGGCCACCTATGGCTACACCTTC.

The table lists this clone with a few counts. The J gene is TRBJ2-7, the V gene TRBV10-3; TRBD1 aligns across 7 bases. The CDR3 is made up of 13 amino acids. J was trimmed by 1 base and V by 10 bases; bases with no gene match: 7. Per germline, CDR1 ENHRY and CDR2 SYGVKD. CDR3 bases: TGTGCCACCCGGGACAGACTATCCTACGAGCAGTACTTC. Its translation: CATRDRLSYEQYF.

The chain uses TRBV30 and TRBJ1-2; TRBD1 matches 7 bases. This CDR3 comprises 15 residues. Germline trimming cut 4 bases from V and 7 bases from J; bases unmatched to any gene: 15. The germline V gene encodes CDR1 GTSNPN and CDR2 SVGIG (reference sequence). CDR3 loop: CAWTGGSVSGSGYTF. In nucleotides, the CDR3 is TGTGCCTGGACAGGGGGTTCCGTGAGTGGGTCTGGCTACACCTTC.

The gene calls are TRBV6-5 and TRBJ1-4; a weak D match, TRBD1 (6 bases). The CDR3 contains 16 residues. V lost 0 bases and J lost 4, with 12 bases in between. In germline, CDR1 is MNHEY, CDR2 SVGAGI. DNA for the CDR3: TGTGCCAGCAGTTACTCTCCGGACAGCAATAATGAAAAACTGTTTTTT. Its protein product is CASSYSPDSNNEKLFF.

The V and J genes are TRBV7-9 and TRBJ1-5; the D gene is possibly TRBD1 (6 bases). The germline V and J ends were trimmed by 5 bases and 6 bases, with 14 bases remaining between them. CDR3 length: 14 amino acids. Germline V gives CDR1 SEHNR, CDR2 FQNEAQ (reference sequence). The CDR3 reads CASSPGAEGQPQHF. CDR3 in DNA: TGTGCCAGCAGCCCAGGGGCAGAAGGTCAGCCCCAGCATTTT. Full variable domain (outside the CDR3, taken from reference TRBV7-9 and TRBJ1-5): DTGVSQNPRHKITKRGQNVTFRCDPISEHNRLYWYRQTLGQGPEFLTYFQNEAQLEKSRLLSDRFSAERPKGSFSTLEIQRTEQGDSAMYLCASSPGAEGQPQHFGDGTRLSIL.

The genes are TRBV6-5 and TRBJ2-5; D may be TRBD2 (5 bases). V was cut by 6 bases and J by 4 bases, with 9 bases left in between. CDR3 length: 12 residues. Germline CDR1 and CDR2: MNHEY and SVGAGI. The CDR3 is CASRRGGETQYF. The CDR3 DNA is TGTGCCAGCAGACGGGGTGGAGAGACCCAGTACTTC.

The chain is built from TRBV7-9 and TRBJ2-3; D ambiguous. The CDR3 covers 12 residues. V gave up 5 bases and J gave up 11 bases, with 14 bases separating them. Germline V gene lookup returns CDR1 SEHNR and CDR2 FQNEAQ (reference sequence). This CDR3 reads CASSNSGYGQYF. CDR3 coding DNA: TGTGCCAGCAGCAACTCTGGTTATGGGCAGTATTTT.

The rearrangement joins TRBV7-3 to TRBJ2-3; 9 nucleotides agree with TRBD2. The CDR3 spans 14 residues. Per germline, CDR1 SGHTA and CDR2 FQGTGA. The ends lost 8 bases at V and 4 bases at J; junction bases unmatched: 7. The CDR3, as DNA: TGTGCCAGCCGAGCGGGGGGAAAGGCAGATACGCAGTATTTT. Residues: CASRAGGKADTQYF.

This clone turned up a few times. V usage is TRBV19 and J usage is TRBJ1-5; maybe TRBD1 (5 bases). CDR1 and CDR2 from the germline V gene are LNHDA and SQIVND (reference sequence). This CDR3 has 15 residues. The germline V and J ends were trimmed by 6 bases and 1 base, with 13 bases remaining between them. In DNA form, the CDR3 reads TGTGCCAGTAGCCGTATACGGGACAGCAATCAGCCCCAGCATTTT. Amino acids: CASSRIRDSNQPQHF.